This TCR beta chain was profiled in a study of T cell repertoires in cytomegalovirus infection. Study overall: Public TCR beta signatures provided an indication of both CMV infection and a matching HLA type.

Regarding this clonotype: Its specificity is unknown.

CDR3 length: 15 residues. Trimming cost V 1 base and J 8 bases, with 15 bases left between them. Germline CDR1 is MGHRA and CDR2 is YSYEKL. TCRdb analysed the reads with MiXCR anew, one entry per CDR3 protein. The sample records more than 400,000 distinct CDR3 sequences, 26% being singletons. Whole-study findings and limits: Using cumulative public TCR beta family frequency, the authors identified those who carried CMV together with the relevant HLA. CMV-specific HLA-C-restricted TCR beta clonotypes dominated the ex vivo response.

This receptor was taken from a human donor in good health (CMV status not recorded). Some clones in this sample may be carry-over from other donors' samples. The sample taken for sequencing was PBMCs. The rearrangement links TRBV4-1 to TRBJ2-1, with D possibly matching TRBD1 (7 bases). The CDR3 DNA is TGCGCCAGCAGCCAAGGATTTCAGGGGGGAGATGAGCAGTTCTTC. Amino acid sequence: CASSQGFQGGDEQFF.